The clone carrying this T cell receptor (beta chain) occurred many times. This record belongs to a study of T-cell memory formation after mild COVID-19. TCRdb itself ran the 5' RACE reads through MiXCR, one entry per CDR3 protein. The data contain hundreds of thousands of distinct CDR3 sequences, 15% of them singletons. CDR1 is SGHRS, CDR2 YFSETQ, per germline. This CDR3 comprises 12 residues. Trimming removed 0 bases from V and 6 bases from J, with 5 bases in between. The TCR sequence derives from an adult woman who had mild COVID-19 (a few samples of this study predate the infection). Cell type and time point are not known. The chain uses TRBV5-1 and TRBJ2-3; possible D gene TRBD2, 5 bases. The specimen was PBMCs or a T cell subset sorted from them (not recorded which). DNA for the CDR3: TGCGCCAGCAGCTTGGGGGAGGATACGCAGTATTTT. Its protein product is CASSLGEDTQYF.